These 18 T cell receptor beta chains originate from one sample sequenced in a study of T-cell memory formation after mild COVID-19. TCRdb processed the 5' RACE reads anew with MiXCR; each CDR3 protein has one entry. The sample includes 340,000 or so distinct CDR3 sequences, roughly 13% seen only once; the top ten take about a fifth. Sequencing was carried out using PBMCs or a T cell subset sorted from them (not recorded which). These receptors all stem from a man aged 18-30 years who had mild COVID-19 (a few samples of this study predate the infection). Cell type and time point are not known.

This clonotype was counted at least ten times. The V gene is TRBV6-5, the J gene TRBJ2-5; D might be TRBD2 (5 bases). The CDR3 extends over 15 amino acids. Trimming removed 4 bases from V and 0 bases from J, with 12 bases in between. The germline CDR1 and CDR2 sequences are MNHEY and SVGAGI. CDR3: CASSLAWENQETQYF. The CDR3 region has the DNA TGTGCCAGCAGTTTAGCATGGGAGAACCAAGAGACCCAGTACTTC.

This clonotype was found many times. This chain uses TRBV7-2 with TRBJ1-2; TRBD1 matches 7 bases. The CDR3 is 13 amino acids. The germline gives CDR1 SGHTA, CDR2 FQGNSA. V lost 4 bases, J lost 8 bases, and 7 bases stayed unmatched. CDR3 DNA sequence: TGTGCCAGCAGCTCCGCAAACAGGGGCGGCTACACCTTC. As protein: CASSSANRGGYTF.

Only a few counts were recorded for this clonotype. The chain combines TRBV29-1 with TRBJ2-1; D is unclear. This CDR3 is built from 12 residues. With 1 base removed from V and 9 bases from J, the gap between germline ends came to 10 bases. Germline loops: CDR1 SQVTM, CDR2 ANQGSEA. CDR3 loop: CSVEAPPPEQFF. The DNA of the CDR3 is TGCAGCGTTGAAGCGCCCCCCCCTGAGCAGTTCTTC.

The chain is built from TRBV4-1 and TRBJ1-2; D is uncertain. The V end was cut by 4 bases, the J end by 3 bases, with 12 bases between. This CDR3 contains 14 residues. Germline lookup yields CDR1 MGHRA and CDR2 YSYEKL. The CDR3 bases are TGCGCCAGCAGCCTTAGCAAAGGGCACTATGGCTACACCTTC. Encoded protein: CASSLSKGHYGYTF.

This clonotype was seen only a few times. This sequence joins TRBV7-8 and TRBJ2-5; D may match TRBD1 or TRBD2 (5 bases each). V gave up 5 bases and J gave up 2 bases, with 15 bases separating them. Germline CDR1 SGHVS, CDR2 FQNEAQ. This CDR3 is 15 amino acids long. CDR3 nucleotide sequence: TGTGCCAGCAGCCCCGAGAGGGGAGTTCAAGAGACCCAGTACTTC. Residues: CASSPERGVQETQYF.

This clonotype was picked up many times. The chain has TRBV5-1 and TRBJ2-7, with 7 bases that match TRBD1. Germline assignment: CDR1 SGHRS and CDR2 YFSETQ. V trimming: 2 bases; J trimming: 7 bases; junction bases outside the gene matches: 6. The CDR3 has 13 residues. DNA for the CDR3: TGCGCCAGCAGCTTCCAGGACAGGATAGAGCAGTACTTC. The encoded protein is CASSFQDRIEQYF.

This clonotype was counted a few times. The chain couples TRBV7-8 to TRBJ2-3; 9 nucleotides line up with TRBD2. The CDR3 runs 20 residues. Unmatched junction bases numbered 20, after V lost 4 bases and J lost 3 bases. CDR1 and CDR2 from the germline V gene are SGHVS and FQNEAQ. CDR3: CASSSQTGGGDQFTTDTQYF. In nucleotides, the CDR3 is TGTGCCAGCAGCTCGCAAACGGGCGGGGGGGACCAATTTACTACAGATACGCAGTATTTT. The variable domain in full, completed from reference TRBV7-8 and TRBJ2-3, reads GAGVSQSPRYKVAKRGQDVALRCDPISGHVSLFWYQQALGQGPEFLTYFQNEAQLDKSGLPSDRFFAERPEGSVSTLKIQRTQQEDSAVYLCASSSQTGGGDQFTTDTQYFGPGTRLTVL.

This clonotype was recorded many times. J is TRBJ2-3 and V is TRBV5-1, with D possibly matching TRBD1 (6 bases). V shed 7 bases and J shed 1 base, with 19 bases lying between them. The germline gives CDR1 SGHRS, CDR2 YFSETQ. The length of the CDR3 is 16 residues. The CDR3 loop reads CASQTLQGMGTDTQYF. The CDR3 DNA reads TGCGCCAGCCAAACTTTACAGGGTATGGGCACAGATACGCAGTATTTT.

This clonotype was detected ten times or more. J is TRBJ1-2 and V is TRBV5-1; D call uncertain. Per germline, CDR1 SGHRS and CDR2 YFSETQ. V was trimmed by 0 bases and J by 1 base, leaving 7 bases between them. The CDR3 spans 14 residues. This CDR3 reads CASSLDGNNYGYTF. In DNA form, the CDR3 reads TGCGCCAGCAGCTTGGATGGAAATAACTATGGCTACACCTTC.

Here the CDR3 reads CASSPSSLASEKLFF. As DNA, the CDR3 is TGTGCCAGCAGCCCATCGTCTCTGGCCTCGGAAAAACTGTTTTTT. This chain connects TRBV7-8 to TRBJ1-4; D ambiguous. The V gene lost 5 bases and the J gene lost 8 bases, with 18 bases spanning the gap. CDR3 length: 15 amino acids. From germline, CDR1 is SGHVS and CDR2 FQNEAQ.

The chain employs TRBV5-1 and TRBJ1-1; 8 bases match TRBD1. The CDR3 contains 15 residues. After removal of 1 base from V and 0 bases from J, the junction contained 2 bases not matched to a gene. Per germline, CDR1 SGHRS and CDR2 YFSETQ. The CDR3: CASSLNRGMNTEAFF. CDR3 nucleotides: TGCGCCAGCAGCTTGAACAGGGGGATGAACACTGAAGCTTTCTTT.

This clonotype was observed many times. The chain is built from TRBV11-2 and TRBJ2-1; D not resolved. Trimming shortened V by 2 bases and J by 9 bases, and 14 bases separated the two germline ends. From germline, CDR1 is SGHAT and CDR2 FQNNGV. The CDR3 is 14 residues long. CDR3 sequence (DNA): TGTGCCAGCAGCTTAACGTCCGGCGTAGGTGAGCAGTTCTTC. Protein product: CASSLTSGVGEQFF.

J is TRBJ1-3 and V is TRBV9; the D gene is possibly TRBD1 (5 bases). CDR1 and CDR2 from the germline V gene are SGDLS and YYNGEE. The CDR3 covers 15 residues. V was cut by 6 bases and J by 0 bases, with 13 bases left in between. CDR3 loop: CASTRSGTSGNTIYF. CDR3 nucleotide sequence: TGTGCCAGCACCCGTTCTGGGACCTCTGGAAACACCATATATTTT.

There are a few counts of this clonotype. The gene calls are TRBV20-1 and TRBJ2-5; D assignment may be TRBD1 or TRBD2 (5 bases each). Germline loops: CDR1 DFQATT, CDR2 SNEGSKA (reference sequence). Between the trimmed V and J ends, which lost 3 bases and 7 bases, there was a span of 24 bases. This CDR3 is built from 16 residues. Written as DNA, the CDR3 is TGCAGTGCTAGGGACCCCGGTAGGGACGGTCCGTGGACCCAGTACTTC. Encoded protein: CSARDPGRDGPWTQYF.

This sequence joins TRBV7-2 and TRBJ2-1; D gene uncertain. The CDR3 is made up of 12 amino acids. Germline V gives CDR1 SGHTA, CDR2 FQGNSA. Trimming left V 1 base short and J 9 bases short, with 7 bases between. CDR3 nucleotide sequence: TGTGCCAGCAGCTTAGGCCTCGTTGAGCAGTTCTTC. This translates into CASSLGLVEQFF.

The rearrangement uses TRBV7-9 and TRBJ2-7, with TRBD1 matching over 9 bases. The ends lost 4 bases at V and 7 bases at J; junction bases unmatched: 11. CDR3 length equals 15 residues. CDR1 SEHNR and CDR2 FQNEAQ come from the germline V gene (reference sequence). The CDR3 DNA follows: TGTGCCAGCAGCTCCTCGGACAGGGGAGTACGGGAGCAGTACTTC. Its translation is CASSSSDRGVREQYF.

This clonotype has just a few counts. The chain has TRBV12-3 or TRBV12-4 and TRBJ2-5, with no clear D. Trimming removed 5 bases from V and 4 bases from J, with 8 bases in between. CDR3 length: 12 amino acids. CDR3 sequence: CASSPLTETQYF. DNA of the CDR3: TGTGCCAGCAGTCCCTTGACAGAGACCCAGTACTTC.

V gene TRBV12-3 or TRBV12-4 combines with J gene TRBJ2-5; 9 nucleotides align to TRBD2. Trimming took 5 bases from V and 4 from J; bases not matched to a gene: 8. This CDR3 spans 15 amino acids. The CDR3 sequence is CASSDQLAGRETQYF. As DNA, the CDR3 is TGTGCCAGCAGTGATCAACTAGCGGGTCGAGAGACCCAGTACTTC.